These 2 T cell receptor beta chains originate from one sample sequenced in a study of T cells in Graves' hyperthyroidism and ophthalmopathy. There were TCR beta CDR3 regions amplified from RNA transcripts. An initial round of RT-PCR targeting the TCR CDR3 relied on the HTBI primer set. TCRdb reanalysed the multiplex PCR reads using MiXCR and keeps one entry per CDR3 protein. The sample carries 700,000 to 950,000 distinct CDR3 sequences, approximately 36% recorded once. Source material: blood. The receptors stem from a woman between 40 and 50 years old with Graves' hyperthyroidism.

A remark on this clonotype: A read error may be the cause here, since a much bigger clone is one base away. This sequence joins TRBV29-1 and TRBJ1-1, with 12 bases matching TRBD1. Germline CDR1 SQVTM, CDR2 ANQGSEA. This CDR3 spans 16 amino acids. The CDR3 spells CSVEVRDRGLNTGAFF. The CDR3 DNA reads TGCAGCGTTGAGGTCCGGGACAGGGGGCTTAACACTGGAGCTTTCTTT.

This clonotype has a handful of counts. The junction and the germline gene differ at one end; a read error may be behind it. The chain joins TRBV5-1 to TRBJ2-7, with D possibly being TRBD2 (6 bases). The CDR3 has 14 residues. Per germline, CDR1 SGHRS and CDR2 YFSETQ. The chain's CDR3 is CASSPPGERDEQYF. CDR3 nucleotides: TGTGCCAGCAGCCCTCCGGGAGAGAGGGACGAGCAGTACTTC.